Below, 8 T cell receptor beta chains from the same sample are listed, as sequenced in a study of blood T cell repertoires in COVID-19. TCRdb keeps only in-frame clones here, not all; method: immunoSEQ multiplex PCR. The table records about 130,000 clones, over 85% of them present only once. The specimen was peripheral blood. These receptors were collected from a man aged 55 to 70 with COVID-19, enrolled during active disease.

This clone occurred a few times. This rearrangement joins TRBV5-1 to TRBJ1-5; TRBD1 matches at 9 bases. This CDR3 contains 15 residues. Losses at the gene ends were 3 bases for V and 3 bases for J; bases not matched to a gene: 4. Germline CDR1 and CDR2: SGHRS and YFSETQ. CDR3 protein: CASSSGTGINQPQHF. CDR3 nucleotide sequence: TGCGCCAGCAGCTCTGGGACAGGGATCAATCAGCCCCAGCATTTT.

The J gene is TRBJ1-5, the V gene TRBV7-8, with TRBD1 matching over 10 bases. Germline V gives CDR1 SGHVS, CDR2 FQNEAQ. Unmatched junction bases numbered 14, after V lost 6 bases and J lost 0 bases. This CDR3 is built from 19 residues. The CDR3 sequence is CASSFTGTGAGYSNQPQHF. For the CDR3, the DNA is TGTGCCAGCAGTTTCACCGGGACAGGGGCCGGCTATAGCAATCAGCCCCAGCATTTT.

V usage is TRBV5-1 and J usage is TRBJ1-1, with TRBD1 as a possible D gene (6 bases). The ends were cut back, 6 bases at V and 8 bases at J, with 17 bases in the middle. Per the germline V gene, CDR1 is SGHRS and CDR2 is YFSETQ. The CDR3 loop spans 13 amino acids. Here the CDR3 reads CASTLGGDSEAFF. The CDR3 coding sequence is TGCGCCAGCACTCTAGGGGGGGATTCGGAAGCTTTCTTT.

The gene calls are TRBV3-1 (or the pseudogene TRBV3-2) and TRBJ2-2, with D possibly matching TRBD2 (5 bases). Germline V CDR1 and CDR2: LGHDT, YNNKEL (reference sequence). With 0 bases removed from V and 1 base from J, the gap between germline ends came to 9 bases. CDR3 length: 16 residues. This CDR3 reads CASSQDIGGNTGELFF. The CDR3 bases are TGTGCCAGCAGCCAAGATATAGGAGGGAACACCGGGGAGCTGTTTTTT.

The chain recombines TRBV10-1 with TRBJ2-5; a possible D gene is TRBD1 (5 bases). This CDR3 contains 13 residues. V lost 5 bases, J lost 5 bases, and 12 bases lay in between. Looked up from germline, CDR1 is WNHNN and CDR2 is SYGVQD (reference sequence). The CDR3 DNA reads TGCGCCAGCAGTTCAGGGATCGGTGAGACCCAGTACTTC. Translating it yields CASSSGIGETQYF.

V gene TRBV9 combines with J gene TRBJ2-7; 8 bases are a match to TRBD1. The CDR3 is 15 amino acids. Germline CDR1 is SGDLS and CDR2 is YYNGEE. Trimming at V came to 4 bases and at J to 3 bases, leaving 9 bases not matched to a gene. The CDR3 here is CASSRGQGRSYEQYF. The CDR3 DNA sequence: TGTGCCAGCAGCCGTGGACAGGGAAGGAGCTACGAGCAGTACTTC.

This chain connects TRBV4-1 to TRBJ2-2; the D gene is possibly TRBD2 (6 bases). CDR3 length equals 15 residues. CDR1 and CDR2 from the germline V gene are MGHRA and YSYEKL. Trimming shortened V by 4 bases and J by 1 base, and 10 bases separated the two germline ends. The CDR3 nucleotides read TGCGCCAGCAGCCCAATTAGCGGGAACACCGGGGAGCTGTTTTTT. This gives the protein CASSPISGNTGELFF.

The gene calls are TRBV18 and TRBJ1-2; 9 nucleotides match TRBD1. V dropped 3 bases and J dropped 8; count of bases not matched to a gene: 7. The CDR3 has 14 amino acids. Looked up from germline, CDR1 is KGHSH and CDR2 is LQKENI. DNA of the CDR3: TGTGCCAGCTCACCTACGACAGGGGGTTTCGGCTACACCTTC. Translated: CASSPTTGGFGYTF.